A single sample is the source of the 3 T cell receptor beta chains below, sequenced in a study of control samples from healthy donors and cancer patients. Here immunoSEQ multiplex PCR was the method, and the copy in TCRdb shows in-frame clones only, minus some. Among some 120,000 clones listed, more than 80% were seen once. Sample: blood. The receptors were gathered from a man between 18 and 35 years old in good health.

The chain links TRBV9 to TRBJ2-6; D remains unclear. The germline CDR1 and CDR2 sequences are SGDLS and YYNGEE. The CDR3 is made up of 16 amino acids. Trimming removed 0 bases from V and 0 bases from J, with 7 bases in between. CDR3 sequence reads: CASSVALSSGANVLTF. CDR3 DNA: TGTGCCAGCAGCGTAGCTTTGAGCTCTGGGGCCAACGTCCTGACTTTC.

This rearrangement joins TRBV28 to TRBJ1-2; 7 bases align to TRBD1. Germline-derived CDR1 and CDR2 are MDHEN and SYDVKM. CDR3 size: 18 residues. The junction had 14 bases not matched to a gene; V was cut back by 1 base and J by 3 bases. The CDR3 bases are TGTGCCAGCAGTTTATTAGGGATGACAGGGCCTCACTACTATGGCTACACCTTC. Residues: CASSLLGMTGPHYYGYTF.

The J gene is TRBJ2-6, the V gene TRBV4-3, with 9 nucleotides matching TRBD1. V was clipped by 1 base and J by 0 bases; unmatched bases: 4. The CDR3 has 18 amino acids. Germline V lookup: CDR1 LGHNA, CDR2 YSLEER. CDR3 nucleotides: TGCGCCAGCAGCCAAGCCACAGGGGGCACCTCTGGGGCCAACGTCCTGACTTTC. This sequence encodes CASSQATGGTSGANVLTF.